The 18 T cell receptor beta chains listed next were all sequenced from one sample in a study of blood T cell repertoires in COVID-19. Method: immunoSEQ multiplex PCR; TCRdb's copy keeps in-frame clones and lacks some. The repertoire holds 93,000 or so clones, with around four fifths as singletons. Source material: peripheral blood. These receptors were taken from a human donor in a cohort sampled during active COVID-19.

This chain joins TRBV6-5 and TRBJ2-3, with D hard to call. The V end lost 4 bases, the J end lost 0 bases, and 11 bases lay between the germline ends. Germline V gives CDR1 MNHEY, CDR2 SVGAGI. The CDR3 length is 15 residues. The CDR3 DNA follows: TGTGCCAGCAGTTTGACTTTTTCAAGCACAGATACGCAGTATTTT. Its protein is CASSLTFSSTDTQYF.

This clone has just one count. V and J are TRBV5-4 and TRBJ2-7; 11 bases fit TRBD2. Losses at the gene ends were 0 bases for V and 6 bases for J; bases not matched to a gene: 5. This CDR3 has 15 amino acids. Germline-derived CDR1 and CDR2 are SGHNT and YYREEE (reference sequence). The CDR3 loop reads CASSLGLAGGSEQYF. The CDR3 DNA reads as TGTGCCAGCAGCTTGGGCCTAGCGGGGGGCAGCGAGCAGTACTTC. The full variable domain, completed using reference TRBV5-4 and TRBJ2-7, is ETGVTQSPTHLIKTRGQQVTLRCSSQSGHNTVSWYQQALGQGPQFIFQYYREEENGRGNFPPRFSGLQFPNYSSELNVNALELDDSALYLCASSLGLAGGSEQYFGPGTRLTVT.

V usage is TRBV2 and J usage is TRBJ1-2; TRBD1 agrees at 7 bases. The CDR3 consists of 15 residues. V trimming: 2 bases; J trimming: 7 bases; junction bases outside the gene matches: 10. The germline V gene has CDR1 SNHLY and CDR2 FYNNEI. The CDR3 nucleotides are TGTGCCAGCAGTGAATTAAAAGGGGGCGTCGGTGGCTACACCTTC. Translated: CASSELKGGVGGYTF.

The chain employs TRBV7-9 and TRBJ1-1; D ambiguous. Germline lookup yields CDR1 SEHNR and CDR2 FQNEAQ (reference sequence). V gave up 4 bases and J gave up 5 bases, with 11 bases separating them. The CDR3 contains 13 residues. For the CDR3, the DNA is TGTGCCAGCAGCTCTTCCATGAGAACTGAAGCTTTCTTT. It is translated as CASSSSMRTEAFF. Based on the CDR3 plus reference TRBV7-9 and TRBJ1-1, the full variable domain is DTGVSQNPRHKITKRGQNVTFRCDPISEHNRLYWYRQTLGQGPEFLTYFQNEAQLEKSRLLSDRFSAERPKGSFSTLEIQRTEQGDSAMYLCASSSSMRTEAFFGQGTRLTVV.

The gene calls are TRBV11-3 and TRBJ2-1; D remains ambiguous. Deletions cut 1 base from V and 5 bases from J, with 9 bases between. The CDR3 spans 14 residues. Germline CDR1 reads SGHNT; CDR2 reads YENEEA. The CDR3: CASSLGARNNEQFF. CDR3 DNA sequence: TGTGCCAGCAGCTTAGGGGCAAGGAACAATGAGCAGTTCTTC.

The CDR3 region has the DNA TGTGCCAGCAGTGAAGGGGGCAGGGGTAACACTGAAGCTTTCTTT. Its translation: CASSEGGRGNTEAFF. The J gene is TRBJ1-1, the V gene TRBV25-1, with TRBD1 as a possible D gene (6 bases). The CDR3 consists of 15 residues. Trimming removed 2 bases at V and 2 bases at J, with 12 bases between. From germline, CDR1 is MGHDK and CDR2 SYGVNS.

The chain carries TRBV27 and TRBJ2-7; D possibly corresponds to TRBD1 (5 bases). This CDR3 has 16 amino acids. Trimming shortened V by 2 bases and J by 0 bases, and 14 bases separated the two germline ends. Germline CDR1 MNHEY, CDR2 SMNVEV (reference sequence). The CDR3 DNA reads TGTGCCAGCAGTTTAGCAGTGACAGCCTCCTCCTACGAGCAGTACTTC. Translated, it gives CASSLAVTASSYEQYF.

This chain uses TRBV2 with TRBJ2-1; D might be TRBD2 (7 bases). CDR1 and CDR2 from the germline V gene are SNHLY and FYNNEI. The CDR3 is 15 residues long. The V end lost 3 bases, the J end lost 6 bases, and 15 bases lay between the germline ends. The CDR3, as DNA: TGTGCCAGCAGTGAGAGCGGGACACCGGGCAATGAGCAGTTCTTC. It codes for CASSESGTPGNEQFF.

In this sample, this clone turned up a few times. The gene calls are TRBV5-1 and TRBJ1-6; D is perhaps TRBD1 (5 bases). The CDR3 length is 15 residues. Germline loops: CDR1 SGHRS, CDR2 YFSETQ. The V end lost 0 bases, the J end lost 8 bases, and 12 bases lay between the germline ends. This chain's CDR3 is CASSLDWGFDSPLHF. In DNA form, the CDR3 reads TGCGCCAGCAGCTTGGATTGGGGCTTCGATTCACCCCTCCACTTT.

The chain joins TRBV12-3 or TRBV12-4 to TRBJ1-2; 9 bases align to TRBD1. Unmatched junction bases numbered 3, after V lost 5 bases and J lost 5 bases. The CDR3 has 13 residues. The CDR3 DNA sequence: TGTGCCAGCAGTCCCGGACAGGGGTATGGCTACACCTTC. Protein product: CASSPGQGYGYTF.

This chain uses TRBV2 with TRBJ2-5, with D tentatively TRBD2 (5 bases). V lost 6 bases, J lost 1 base, and 9 bases lay in between. The germline gives CDR1 SNHLY, CDR2 FYNNEI. The CDR3 covers 13 residues. The chain's CDR3 is CASSRGLQETQYF. In nucleotides, the CDR3 is TGTGCCAGCAGCCGCGGACTCCAAGAGACCCAGTACTTC. The full variable domain, with the rest looked up from reference TRBV2 and TRBJ2-5, is EPEVTQTPSHQVTQMGQEVILRCVPISNHLYFYWYRQILGQKVEFLVSFYNNEISEKSEIFDDQFSVERPDGSNFTLKIRSTKLEDSAMYFCASSRGLQETQYFGPGTRLLVL.

The chain combines TRBV3-1 (or the pseudogene TRBV3-2) with TRBJ2-3; perhaps TRBD2 as D (6 bases). The V end was cut by 7 bases, the J end by 5 bases, with 28 bases between. The CDR3 has 18 residues. The germline V gene has CDR1 LGHDT and CDR2 YNNKEL (reference sequence). CDR3 sequence reads: CASNRGDSAGSWLDTQYF. The CDR3 bases are TGTGCCAGCAACCGTGGGGACTCCGCCGGCTCCTGGTTAGATACGCAGTATTTT.

The rearrangement links TRBV9 to TRBJ2-2; TRBD2 matches at 11 bases. The CDR3 length is 17 residues. Germline CDR1 reads SGDLS; CDR2 reads YYNGEE. After removal of 4 bases from V and 5 bases from J, the junction contained 10 bases not matched to a gene. The CDR3 DNA follows: TGTGCCAGCAGCCCGCAAACGAGACTAGCGGGGACCGGGGAGCTGTTTTTT. As protein: CASSPQTRLAGTGELFF.

The V call is TRBV5-8, the J call TRBJ1-2; unclear D gene. Trimming left V 4 bases short and J 0 bases short, with 13 bases between. The CDR3 contains 15 residues. Per the germline V gene, CDR1 is SGHTS and CDR2 is YDEGEE. This CDR3 reads CASSIYNFPNYGYTF. CDR3 nucleotides: TGTGCCAGCAGCATATATAACTTTCCTAACTATGGCTACACCTTC.

The chain recombines TRBV4-3 with TRBJ2-1; 11 bases are shared with TRBD2. Germline V gene sequence: CDR1 LGHNA, CDR2 YSLEER. CDR3 size: 18 residues. Trimming took 0 bases from V and 0 from J; bases not matched to a gene: 4. CDR3 sequence (DNA): TGCGCCAGCAGCCAAGATGCTAGCGGGGGGAACTCCTACAATGAGCAGTTCTTC. Translated, it gives CASSQDASGGNSYNEQFF.

This clone was counted only a few times. The chain uses TRBV5-1 and TRBJ2-1; 15 bases fit TRBD2. V trimming: 5 bases; J trimming: 8 bases; junction bases outside the gene matches: 5. The CDR3 runs to 15 residues. Germline V gene lookup returns CDR1 SGHRS and CDR2 YFSETQ. CDR3 in DNA: TGCGCCAGCAGAGGGACTAGCGGGGGGCCACATGAGCAGTTCTTC. Encoded protein: CASRGTSGGPHEQFF.

This clone was counted once. The chain joins TRBV11-3 to TRBJ1-1; D possibly corresponds to TRBD1 (6 bases). Trimming removed 5 bases at V and 0 bases at J, with 13 bases between. Germline loops: CDR1 SGHNT, CDR2 YENEEA. CDR3 length equals 15 residues. DNA of the CDR3: TGTGCCAGCAGCCAGGACAGCCTCATGAACACTGAAGCTTTCTTT. As protein: CASSQDSLMNTEAFF.

This rearrangement joins TRBV5-6 to TRBJ2-3; tentatively, D is TRBD1 (6 bases). Germline V gene data show CDR1 as SGHDT and CDR2 as YYEEEE. This CDR3 spans 13 amino acids. Trimming shortened V by 4 bases and J by 4 bases, and 10 bases separated the two germline ends. This CDR3 reads CASSNRVADTQYF. In DNA form, the CDR3 reads TGTGCCAGCAGCAACAGGGTCGCAGATACGCAGTATTTT.